Sequencing of this TCR beta chain was carried out in a study of control samples from healthy donors and cancer patients. The CDR3 runs 15 residues. CDR1 SEHNR and CDR2 FQNEAQ come from the germline V gene (reference sequence). V shed 1 base and J shed 4 bases, with 11 bases lying between them. Repertoires were generated with immunoSEQ multiplex PCR, while TCRdb's copy carries only in-frame clones and drops some. The table shows about 61,000 clones, with almost 90% occurring only once. The TCR comes from a man in his 60s with colorectal cancer. The rearrangement links TRBV7-9 to TRBJ2-1; D is ambiguous. Sequences were obtained from PBMCs. The CDR3: CASSLVLALYNEQFF. CDR3 coding DNA: TGTGCCAGCAGCTTAGTCCTTGCCTTGTACAATGAGCAGTTCTTC.